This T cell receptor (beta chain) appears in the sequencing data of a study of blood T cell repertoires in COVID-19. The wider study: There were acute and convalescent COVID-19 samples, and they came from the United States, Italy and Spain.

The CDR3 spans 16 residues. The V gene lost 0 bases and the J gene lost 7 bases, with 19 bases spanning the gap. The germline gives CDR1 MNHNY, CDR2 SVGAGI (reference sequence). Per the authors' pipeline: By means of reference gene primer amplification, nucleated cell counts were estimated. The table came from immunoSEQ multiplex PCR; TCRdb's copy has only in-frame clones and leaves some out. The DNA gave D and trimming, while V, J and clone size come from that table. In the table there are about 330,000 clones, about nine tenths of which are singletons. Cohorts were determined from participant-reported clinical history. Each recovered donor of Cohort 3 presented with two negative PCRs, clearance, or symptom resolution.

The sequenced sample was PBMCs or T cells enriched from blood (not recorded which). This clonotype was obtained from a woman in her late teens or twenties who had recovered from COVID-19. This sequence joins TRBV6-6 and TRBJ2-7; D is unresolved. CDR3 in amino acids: CASSYSNVNSRGEQYF. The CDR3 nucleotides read TGTGCCAGCAGTTACTCGAATGTAAACAGCCGTGGGGAGCAGTACTTC.